The 21 T cell receptor beta chains listed next were all sequenced from one sample in a study of Tregs in tolerant kidney transplant recipients. Clones were sequenced by immunoSEQ multiplex PCR, and TCRdb holds only the in-frame ones, with some missing. The repertoire has 240,000 or so clones, 80% to 85% of them found once; the top ten carry over 0.5%. The sequenced sample was CD4+ T cells from blood. The receptors shown here come from a human donor in good health.

This chain uses TRBV7-3 with TRBJ1-1; no definite D call. The V gene's germline CDR1 is SGHTA and CDR2 FQGTGA. Trimming removed 6 bases from V and 2 bases from J, with 7 bases in between. This CDR3 contains 12 residues. The CDR3 nucleotides read TGTGCCAGCAGTAAAGACAACACTGAAGCTTTCTTT. It translates to CASSKDNTEAFF.

J is TRBJ2-3 and V is TRBV5-1; 13 positions agree with TRBD2. This CDR3 comprises 17 residues. The J segment lost 7 bases and the V segment lost 4 bases, leaving 12 bases of the junction unmatched. Germline-derived CDR1 and CDR2 are SGHRS and YFSETQ. The CDR3: CASSEGTSGTWMHTQYF. The CDR3, as DNA: TGCGCCAGCAGCGAAGGGACTAGCGGGACCTGGATGCATACGCAGTATTTT.

The CDR3 loop reads CASQTGTSHETQYF. CDR3 DNA sequence: TGTGCCTCCCAAACCGGGACTAGCCATGAGACCCAGTACTTC. The chain carries TRBV6-5 and TRBJ2-5; TRBD2 aligns across 9 bases. In germline, CDR1 is MNHEY, CDR2 SVGAGI. The J segment lost 5 bases and the V segment lost 11 bases, leaving 12 bases of the junction unmatched. The CDR3 totals 14 residues.

The chain recombines TRBV5-1 with TRBJ2-7; 7 bases are a match to TRBD1. Germline V gene data show CDR1 as SGHRS and CDR2 as YFSETQ. The junction had 9 bases not matched to a gene; V was cut back by 9 bases and J by 0 bases. There are 14 residues in the CDR3. The CDR3 spells CATMDRPNSYEQYF. Written as DNA, the CDR3 is TGCGCCACGATGGACAGGCCAAACTCCTACGAGCAGTACTTC.

V and J are TRBV29-1 and TRBJ2-5; TRBD2 agrees at 7 bases. The closer fit of TRBJ2-7 to the DNA end suggests the J call may be wrong. This CDR3 comprises 12 residues. In germline, CDR1 is SQVTM, CDR2 ANQGSEA. The CDR3, as DNA: TGCAGCGTAGTCCCGGGGGGCTACGAGCAGTACTTC. It yields the protein CSVVPGGYEQYF.

About this clone itself: Other DNA sequences from this sample encode an identical CDR3 as well. This rearrangement joins TRBV2 to TRBJ2-5, with D perhaps TRBD1 or TRBD2 (6 bases each). The CDR3 is 14 residues long. Trimming cost V 5 bases and J 7 bases, with 17 bases left between them. Germline V lookup: CDR1 SNHLY, CDR2 FYNNEI. As DNA, the CDR3 is TGTGCCAGCAGTCGGGCCCTGGGGGGCGGGACCCAGTACTTC. Protein product: CASSRALGGGTQYF.

This chain joins TRBV7-3 and TRBJ1-1; TRBD1 is a possible D gene (5 bases). V lost 5 bases and J lost 5, with 15 bases in between. The CDR3 totals 14 residues. Germline values: CDR1 SGHTA, CDR2 FQGTGA. CDR3 in amino acids: CASSPSGGLTEAFF. DNA for the CDR3: TGTGCCAGCAGCCCCAGCGGGGGGTTGACTGAAGCTTTCTTT.

This chain joins TRBV19 and TRBJ2-3; 14 nucleotides line up with TRBD2. CDR3 length: 21 residues. From germline, CDR1 is LNHDA and CDR2 SQIVND (reference sequence). Trimming took 5 bases from V and 3 from J; bases not matched to a gene: 19. The CDR3 spells CASSLIPSGTSGRSRTDTQYF. Written as DNA, the CDR3 is TGTGCCAGTAGTCTCATTCCTTCCGGGACTAGCGGGAGAAGTCGGACAGATACGCAGTATTTT. The full variable domain, with the rest looked up from reference TRBV19 and TRBJ2-3, is DGGITQSPKYLFRKEGQNVTLSCEQNLNHDAMYWYRQDPGQGLRLIYYSQIVNDFQKGDIAEGYSVSREKKESFPLTVTSAQKNPTAFYLCASSLIPSGTSGRSRTDTQYFGPGTRLTVL.

V and J are TRBV6-5 and TRBJ1-1; D gene ambiguous. CDR3 length: 14 residues. Germline V gene data show CDR1 as MNHEY and CDR2 as SVGAGI. The ends were cut back, 4 bases at V and 2 bases at J, with 11 bases in the middle. CDR3 in DNA: TGTGCCAGCAGTTCTTGGGAAATTAACACTGAAGCTTTCTTT. Amino acid sequence: CASSSWEINTEAFF.

The genes are TRBV4-1 and TRBJ1-3, with 11 bases lining up with TRBD1. The germline V gene encodes CDR1 MGHRA and CDR2 YSYEKL. This CDR3 region has 16 residues. J was trimmed by 14 bases and V by 3 bases; bases with no gene match: 15. CDR3 DNA: TGCGCCAGCAGCCACCCCAGGACAGGGGGCACACGCCAGTTATATTTT. Amino acid sequence: CASSHPRTGGTRQLYF.

This clone was recorded only once. The gene calls are TRBV4-2 and TRBJ2-5; 10 bases match TRBD1. The CDR3 has 15 amino acids. Germline trimming cut 3 bases from V and 5 bases from J; bases unmatched to any gene: 6. CDR1 is LGHNA, CDR2 YNFKEQ, per germline. The CDR3 nucleotides read TGTGCCAGCAGCCAGGGGGGACAGGGGCGGGAGACCCAGTACTTC. Encoded protein: CASSQGGQGRETQYF.

The chain links TRBV7-2 to TRBJ1-4; 7 nucleotides align to TRBD1. The V gene's germline CDR1 is SGHTA and CDR2 FQGNSA. CDR3 length equals 14 residues. The V segment lost 5 bases and the J segment 4 bases; nucleotides outside the gene matches: 4. CDR3 in amino acids: CASSQNRGNEKLFF. DNA for the CDR3: TGTGCCAGCAGCCAAAACAGGGGTAATGAAAAACTGTTTTTT.

The chain combines TRBV6-1 with TRBJ1-1; D perhaps matches TRBD1 (6 bases). The CDR3 covers 13 residues. With 6 bases removed from V and 7 bases from J, the gap between germline ends came to 15 bases. The germline gives CDR1 MNHNS, CDR2 SASEGT. DNA for the CDR3: TGTGCCAGCAGCGTGCGGACAGCCTTTGAAGCTTTCTTT. Translation gives CASSVRTAFEAFF.

This chain joins TRBV7-8 and TRBJ1-1; possible D gene TRBD1, 5 bases. The germline V gene has CDR1 SGHVS and CDR2 FQNEAQ. The ends were cut back, 2 bases at V and 0 bases at J, with 13 bases in the middle. This CDR3 has 16 amino acids. CDR3 coding DNA: TGTGCCAGCAGCTTAAGGGTGGGGGTCCTGAACACTGAAGCTTTCTTT. Its protein is CASSLRVGVLNTEAFF.

The chain joins TRBV5-4 to TRBJ2-3; 10 bases are a match to TRBD2. After removal of 0 bases from V and 1 base from J, the junction contained 2 bases not matched to a gene. The germline CDR1 and CDR2 sequences are SGHNT and YYREEE (reference sequence). This CDR3 spans 16 amino acids. In DNA form, the CDR3 reads TGTGCCAGCAGCTTGGAGCTAGCGGGGGGCACAGATACGCAGTATTTT. It translates to CASSLELAGGTDTQYF.

This clone has only one observation. The chain joins TRBV5-1 to TRBJ1-2; unclear D gene. CDR3 length: 15 amino acids. V shed 5 bases and J shed 2 bases, with 16 bases lying between them. Germline V gives CDR1 SGHRS, CDR2 YFSETQ. This chain's CDR3 is CASRASSGRNYGYTF. In nucleotides, the CDR3 is TGCGCCAGCAGGGCCAGTAGTGGCAGGAACTATGGCTACACCTTC.

Details on this clone: Other DNA sequences in the same sample also yield this CDR3. The chain recombines TRBV19 with TRBJ2-1, with D tentatively TRBD1 or TRBD2 (5 bases each). The germline V gene encodes CDR1 LNHDA and CDR2 SQIVND (reference sequence). Trimming pared 3 bases from V and 0 bases from J, leaving 12 bases between. This CDR3 is 16 amino acids long. The CDR3 region has the DNA TGTGCCAGTAGTATTCTCGCAGGGAGCTCCTACAATGAGCAGTTCTTC. Amino acid sequence: CASSILAGSSYNEQFF.

There are a few counts of this clone. V usage is TRBV6-5 and J usage is TRBJ2-4; D might be TRBD2 (6 bases). Germline V gene data show CDR1 as MNHEY and CDR2 as SVGAGI. Trimming cost V 5 bases and J 1 base, with 9 bases left between them. The CDR3 is 14 residues long. CDR3 protein: CASSAGGAKNIQYF. CDR3 DNA sequence: TGTGCCAGCAGTGCCGGAGGGGCCAAAAACATTCAGTACTTC.

The chain joins TRBV14 to TRBJ1-2, with D uncertain. The germline gives CDR1 SGHDN, CDR2 FVKESK. Trimming pared 1 base from V and 9 bases from J, leaving 9 bases between. CDR3 length equals 12 residues. CDR3 nucleotides: TGTGCCAGCAGCCAAGGCGGGGAGCGCTACACCTTC. This encodes CASSQGGERYTF.

This chain uses TRBV18 with TRBJ2-5; D might be TRBD2 (6 bases). There are 15 residues in the CDR3. Trimming cost V 3 bases and J 5 bases, with 16 bases left between them. Germline V gene data show CDR1 as KGHSH and CDR2 as LQKENI. The CDR3 nucleotides are TGTGCCAGCTCACCGTCCTGGCGGGGACGGGAGACCCAGTACTTC. As protein: CASSPSWRGRETQYF.

The chain uses TRBV5-1 and TRBJ1-2; 8 bases agree with TRBD1. CDR3 length equals 14 residues. The trim removed 0 bases at V and 2 bases at J, leaving 0 bases unmatched. Germline V gene lookup returns CDR1 SGHRS and CDR2 YFSETQ. CDR3 residues: CASSLGTGNYGYTF. The CDR3 region has the DNA TGCGCCAGCAGCTTGGGGACAGGGAACTATGGCTACACCTTC.